This is a list of T cell receptor beta chains from one sample in a study of blood T cell repertoires in COVID-19. Repertoires were generated with immunoSEQ multiplex PCR, while TCRdb's copy carries only in-frame clones and drops some. The sample lists 160,000 or so clones; around 84% were seen once. The source material was PBMCs or T cells enriched from blood (not recorded which). Every receptor here comes from a woman between 45 and 65 years old who had recovered from COVID-19. Both conserved end residues are part of each CDR3. D genes are given only for firm matches. Rows may omit the clone size; those that give it use once, few, many or a size class.

V	size	J	D	CDR3	DNA
TRBV28	medium-sized	TRBJ1-5	TRBD1	CASSSGGAEVKAQHF	TGTGCCAGCAGCTCAGGGGGCGCAGAAGTCAAAGCCCAGCATTTT
TRBV7-2	once	TRBJ1-4	NA	CASSLVGAAGEKLFF	TGTGCCAGCAGCTTAGTAGGGGCAGCCGGGGAAAAACTGTTTTTT
TRBV29-1	NA	TRBJ1-5	TRBD1	CSVVGTGGSPGNQPQHF	TGCAGCGTTGTTGGGACAGGGGGGTCCCCTGGCAATCAGCCCCAGCATTTT
TRBV28	NA	TRBJ1-5	TRBD1	CASSHRQGVSNQPQHF	TGTGCCAGCAGTCATCGACAGGGGGTTAGTAATCAGCCCCAGCATTTT
TRBV15	NA	TRBJ2-1	NA	CATSISLSYNEQFF	TGTGCCACCAGCATCAGTCTCTCCTACAATGAGCAGTTCTTC
TRBV7-3	NA	TRBJ2-1	TRBD2	CASSLWSGGAVNNEQFF	TGTGCCAGCAGCTTATGGAGCGGGGGGGCCGTCAACAATGAGCAGTTCTTC
TRBV27	few	TRBJ2-7	TRBD1	CASSPLRGPFSYEQYF	TGTGCCAGCAGTCCCCTCAGGGGGCCTTTCTCCTACGAGCAGTACTTC
TRBV6-5	few	TRBJ2-7	NA	CASTREWVYEQYF	TGTGCCAGCACCCGGGAGTGGGTCTACGAGCAGTACTTC
TRBV7-8	NA	TRBJ1-2	NA	CASSLARVGYTF	TGTGCCAGCAGCTTAGCCAGGGTTGGCTACACCTTC
TRBV7-2	NA	TRBJ1-4	TRBD1	CASSLDRKSTNEKLFF	TGTGCCAGCAGCTTGGACAGGAAGTCGACTAATGAAAAACTGTTTTTT
TRBV27	NA	TRBJ1-2	NA	CASSFQGAYGYTF	TGTGCCAGCAGTTTTCAAGGGGCCTATGGCTACACCTTC
TRBV6-2/TRBV6-3	NA	TRBJ1-3	NA	CASSIVWAGAGNTIYF	TGTGCCAGCAGTATCGTCTGGGCAGGGGCTGGAAACACCATATATTTT
TRBV7-8	few	TRBJ1-5	TRBD1	CASSLGQGYQPQHF	TGTGCCAGCAGCCTAGGACAGGGTTATCAGCCCCAGCATTTT
TRBV10-3	NA	TRBJ2-7	TRBD1	CAISDAYGQEAKYEQYF	TGTGCCATCAGTGACGCATACGGACAGGAAGCTAAATACGAGCAGTACTTC
TRBV6-6	NA	TRBJ2-6	TRBD1	CASSRSGQGFAGANVLTF	TGTGCCAGCAGTAGATCGGGACAGGGTTTCGCGGGGGCCAACGTCCTGACTTTC
TRBV7-2	NA	TRBJ1-2	TRBD1	CASSPGQGLLYGYTF	TGTGCCAGCAGCCCGGGACAGGGACTCCTATATGGCTACACCTTC
TRBV15	NA	TRBJ1-2	NA	CATSRDLTGLGNTF	TGTGCCACCAGCAGGGATTTGACGGGTCTAGGTAACACCTTC
TRBV27	once	TRBJ2-7	TRBD1	CASAIDRGQYEQYF	TGTGCCAGCGCCATCGACAGGGGGCAGTACGAGCAGTACTTC
TRBV4-2	few	TRBJ2-7	TRBD2	CASSREGLAGSYEQYF	TGTGCCAGCAGCCGAGAGGGACTAGCGGGATCCTACGAGCAGTACTTC
TRBV5-1	NA	TRBJ2-1	TRBD2	CASSLGASGGAYEQFF	TGCGCCAGCAGCTTGGGCGCTAGCGGGGGGGCTTATGAGCAGTTCTTC
TRBV6-5	few	TRBJ2-7	NA	CASSLQREYEQYF	TGTGCCAGCAGTCTACAAAGGGAGTACGAGCAGTACTTC
TRBV14	few	TRBJ1-1	TRBD1	CASSQLGQGTNTEAFF	TGTGCCAGCAGCCAACTGGGACAGGGGACAAACACTGAAGCTTTCTTT
TRBV18	few	TRBJ1-5	NA	CASSPTESSQPQHF	TGTGCCAGCTCACCGACAGAATCCAGTCAGCCCCAGCATTTT
TRBV19	once	TRBJ2-2	TRBD2	CASRGKGGSSTGELFF	TGTGCCAGTAGGGGGAAGGGCGGGAGTAGCACCGGGGAGCTGTTTTTT
TRBV21-1	NA	TRBJ1-3	NA	CASSKEWRERRNTIYF	TGTGCCAGCAGCAAAGAATGGAGGGAAAGGAGAAACACCATATATTTT
TRBV20-1	once	TRBJ1-2	NA	CSARESGGYTF	TGCAGTGCTAGGGAGTCTGGAGGCTACACCTTC
TRBV9	NA	TRBJ2-3	NA	CASSVGGRDGTDTQYF	TGTGCCAGCAGCGTAGGAGGGCGGGATGGCACAGATACGCAGTATTTT
TRBV5-1	NA	TRBJ2-5	TRBD2	CASSWTSGREVRRETQYF	TGCGCCAGCAGCTGGACTAGCGGGAGGGAAGTCCGGCGGGAGACCCAGTACTTC
TRBV7-2	once	TRBJ2-5	TRBD1	CASSPRQGLVETQYF	TGTGCCAGCAGCCCGCGACAGGGTTTGGTAGAGACCCAGTACTTC
TRBV29-1	NA	TRBJ2-7	NA	CSVGTDYGEQYF	TGCAGCGTTGGGACAGATTATGGCGAGCAGTACTTC
TRBV10-1	NA	TRBJ2-3	NA	CARSEWEAVPDTQYF	TGCGCCAGAAGTGAGTGGGAGGCTGTCCCAGATACGCAGTATTTT
TRBV27	NA	TRBJ2-7	TRBD1	CASSLKPGQGYEQYF	TGTGCCAGCAGTTTAAAACCGGGACAGGGCTACGAGCAGTACTTC
TRBV5-6	NA	TRBJ1-3	NA	CASSLTGTMLVRSGNTIYF	TGTGCCAGCAGCTTGACAGGGACAATGTTAGTCCGCTCTGGAAACACCATATATTTT
TRBV6-2/TRBV6-3	NA	TRBJ1-1	NA	CASIPPTAAEAFF	TGTGCCAGCATCCCGCCGACCGCGGCTGAAGCTTTCTTT